This TCR beta chain was profiled in a study of siplizumab effects on memory and regulatory T cells. Findings of the study overall: There appeared to be greater diversity in naive T cells than in memory cells, and naive T cells seemed major contributors to the alloresponse.

In regard to this clone: Its antigen is still unknown.

The CDR3 spans 14 residues. The germline gives CDR1 MGHDK, CDR2 SYGVNS. Losses at the gene ends were 5 bases for V and 3 bases for J; bases not matched to a gene: 6. Per sample, around 100,000 TCR templates were assayed. Method: immunoSEQ multiplex PCR; TCRdb's copy keeps in-frame clones and lacks some. The table shows tens of thousands of clones, with 94% occurring only once. The V gene is TRBV25-1, the J gene TRBJ1-2; 7 nucleotides agree with TRBD1. Sequencing was performed on non-Treg CD4+ T cells sorted from blood. This TCR was sampled from a human donor in good health. CDR3 DNA sequence: TGTGCCAGCAGTAACCCCGGGACAGACTATGGCTACACCTTC. Translating gives CASSNPGTDYGYTF.